A selection of T cell receptor beta chains follows, all from one sample in a study of T-cell reconstitution after alpha-beta-depleted transplantation in children. One entry per CDR3 protein results from TCRdb running MiXCR on the PCR reads. This table holds roughly 240,000 distinct CDR3 sequences, roughly 7.7% found once. This material consisted of PBMCs, mostly from graft donor cells, taken 180 days after TCRalphabeta/CD19-depleted stem cell transplant. The source is a male patient between 10 and 17 years old who had a stem cell transplant for acute lymphoblastic leukemia, so the T cells may come from the graft donor. Both conserved end residues are part of each CDR3. The order of the fields is V gene, D gene, clone size, J gene, CDR3 protein, CDR3 DNA. D genes are given only for firm matches. Expanded clones get a size class; other rows say once, few or many, or leave the size out.

V: TRBV5-1; D: -; size: many; J: TRBJ2-7; CDR3: CASSLEGGLGEQYF; DNA: TGCGCCAGCAGCTTGGAAGGGGGGTTGGGCGAGCAGTACTTC
V: TRBV7-9; D: -; size: many; J: TRBJ2-7; CDR3: CASSLRLRGLPYEQYF; DNA: TGTGCCAGCAGCCTACGCCTCAGGGGTCTGCCCTACGAGCAGTACTTC
V: TRBV4-3; D: TRBD1; size: many; J: TRBJ2-1; CDR3: CASSHPRDSSYNEQFF; DNA: TGCGCCAGCAGCCATCCCCGGGACAGCTCCTACAATGAGCAGTTCTTC
V: TRBV15; D: -; size: many; J: TRBJ2-3; CDR3: CATSSGGNTDTQYF; DNA: TGTGCCACCTCATCTGGGGGAAACACAGATACGCAGTATTTT
V: TRBV29-1; D: -; size: few; J: TRBJ2-1; CDR3: CSVVRDGSSYNEQFF; DNA: TGCAGCGTTGTAAGGGACGGAAGCTCCTACAATGAGCAGTTCTTC
V: TRBV14; D: TRBD2; size: many; J: TRBJ2-3; CDR3: CASSQVGTSGTDTQYF; DNA: TGTGCCAGCAGCCAAGTGGGGACTAGCGGTACAGATACGCAGTATTTT
V: TRBV12-3/TRBV12-4; D: TRBD1; size: -; J: TRBJ2-2; CDR3: CASSFYRGLRNTGELFF; DNA: TGTGCCAGCAGTTTTTACAGGGGGCTACGGAACACCGGGGAGCTGTTTTTT
V: TRBV20-1; D: -; size: many; J: TRBJ1-6; CDR3: CSARVRGTSSYNSPLHF; DNA: TGCAGTGCTAGAGTGCGGGGGACTAGCTCCTATAATTCACCCCTCCACTTT
V: TRBV24-1; D: TRBD1; size: many; J: TRBJ2-7; CDR3: CATSDPGTGSYEQYF; DNA: TGTGCCACCAGTGATCCCGGGACAGGGTCTTACGAGCAGTACTTC
V: TRBV4-3; D: -; size: many; J: TRBJ1-2; CDR3: CASSQEWGHGYTF; DNA: TGCGCCAGCAGCCAAGAATGGGGGCATGGCTACACCTTC
V: TRBV5-2; D: -; size: -; J: TRBJ2-2; CDR3: CARGPWLSWDSNTGELFF; DNA: TGTGCCAGGGGCCCGTGGCTCAGCTGGGATTCGAACACCGGGGAGCTGTTTTTT
V: TRBV9; D: TRBD2; size: many; J: TRBJ2-2; CDR3: CASSTSGGSGELFF; DNA: TGTGCCAGCAGCACTAGCGGGGGGTCCGGGGAGCTGTTTTTT
V: TRBV20-1; D: -; size: many; J: TRBJ2-1; CDR3: CSAREARWRDNEQFF; DNA: TGCAGTGCTAGAGAGGCGCGATGGAGAGACAATGAGCAGTTCTTC
V: TRBV19; D: -; size: -; J: TRBJ2-2; CDR3: CASTYLANTGELFF; DNA: TGTGCCAGTACCTATCTAGCCAACACCGGGGAGCTGTTTTTT
V: TRBV10-3; D: -; size: many; J: TRBJ2-3; CDR3: CAISPRTADTQYF; DNA: TGTGCCATCAGTCCTCGGACAGCAGATACGCAGTATTTT
V: TRBV4-1; D: TRBD1; size: many; J: TRBJ1-4; CDR3: CASSPNRDRGEKLFF; DNA: TGCGCCAGCAGCCCAAACCGGGACAGGGGTGAAAAACTGTTTTTT
V: TRBV18; D: -; size: -; J: TRBJ2-4; CDR3: CASSPDRSRGNIQYF; DNA: TGTGCCAGCTCACCCGACAGGAGTCGGGGAAACATTCAGTACTTC
V: TRBV5-1; D: -; size: many; J: TRBJ1-6; CDR3: CASSTRDKDNSPLHF; DNA: TGCGCCAGCAGCACCCGGGACAAAGATAATTCACCCCTCCACTTT
V: TRBV7-6; D: TRBD2; size: many; J: TRBJ2-3; CDR3: CASSSRPRGGNLRRTDTQYF; DNA: TGTGCCAGCAGCTCCCGACCGCGCGGGGGGAATCTTCGCAGGACAGATACGCAGTATTTT
V: TRBV28; D: TRBD2; size: many; J: TRBJ2-5; CDR3: CASSLSFGRDLQETQYF; DNA: TGTGCCAGCAGTTTATCGTTCGGGAGGGACCTTCAAGAGACCCAGTACTTC
V: TRBV6-2/TRBV6-3; D: -; size: many; J: TRBJ2-5; CDR3: CAVSRTQETQYF; DNA: TGTGCCGTTTCGAGGACGCAGGAGACCCAGTACTTC
V: TRBV29-1; D: -; size: many; J: TRBJ1-1; CDR3: CSVETANTEAFF; DNA: TGCAGCGTTGAGACAGCGAACACTGAAGCTTTCTTT
V: TRBV15; D: TRBD1; size: -; J: TRBJ1-5; CDR3: CATSRVRQGGFQPQHF; DNA: TGTGCCACCAGCAGAGTTAGGCAGGGGGGATTTCAGCCCCAGCATTTT
V: TRBV11-2; D: TRBD2; size: -; J: TRBJ2-5; CDR3: CASSPRLERGGLLQETQYF; DNA: TGTGCCAGCAGCCCTCGCCTGGAGCGGGGGGGCCTTTTACAAGAGACCCAGTACTTC
V: TRBV7-2; D: TRBD2; size: few; J: TRBJ2-3; CDR3: CASSLGGGAEGTQYF; DNA: TGTGCCAGCAGCTTGGGCGGGGGGGCCGAAGGTACGCAGTATTTT
V: TRBV10-3; D: -; size: many; J: TRBJ2-7; CDR3: CAISDAGSGENYEQYF; DNA: TGTGCCATCAGTGACGCGGGCTCGGGAGAGAATTACGAGCAGTACTTC
V: TRBV5-1; D: TRBD1; size: many; J: TRBJ1-1; CDR3: CASSLRRTGRDTEAFF; DNA: TGCGCCAGCAGCTTGAGGAGGACAGGACGTGACACTGAAGCTTTCTTT
V: TRBV11-2; D: TRBD1; size: many; J: TRBJ2-1; CDR3: CASSTRQGAFNEQFF; DNA: TGTGCCAGCAGCACCCGACAGGGGGCCTTCAATGAGCAGTTCTTC
V: TRBV27; D: -; size: many; J: TRBJ1-3; CDR3: CASSPQGRGNTIYF; DNA: TGTGCCAGCAGTCCGCAGGGTCGTGGAAACACCATATATTTT
V: TRBV6-2/TRBV6-3; D: -; size: many; J: TRBJ2-7; CDR3: CASSHPGSSYEQYF; DNA: TGTGCCAGCAGTCACCCAGGGTCTTCCTACGAGCAGTACTTC
V: TRBV9; D: -; size: few; J: TRBJ2-2; CDR3: CASGKGPNTGELFF; DNA: TGTGCCAGCGGTAAGGGGCCGAACACCGGGGAGCTGTTTTTT
V: TRBV4-2; D: TRBD1; size: many; J: TRBJ1-3; CDR3: CASSQVRGPGNTIYF; DNA: TGTGCCAGCAGCCAAGTTAGGGGGCCGGGAAACACCATATATTTT
V: TRBV18; D: -; size: -; J: TRBJ2-7; CDR3: CASSPRRERSYEQYF; DNA: TGTGCCAGCTCACCCCGGCGCGAGCGCTCCTACGAGCAGTACTTC
V: TRBV28; D: -; size: many; J: TRBJ1-1; CDR3: CASSTPWGGWTEAFF; DNA: TGTGCCAGCAGTACGCCTTGGGGGGGTTGGACTGAAGCTTTCTTT
V: TRBV9; D: -; size: -; J: TRBJ2-7; CDR3: CASSVAPLTAYEQYF; DNA: TGTGCCAGCAGCGTAGCCCCCCTTACAGCTTACGAGCAGTACTTC
V: TRBV7-2; D: TRBD1; size: many; J: TRBJ2-2; CDR3: CASSLRQTGLGTGELFF; DNA: TGTGCCAGCAGCTTACGACAGACAGGGTTAGGTACCGGGGAGCTGTTTTTT
V: TRBV25-1; D: -; size: many; J: TRBJ2-7; CDR3: CASSESPSSLTYEQYF; DNA: TGTGCCAGCAGTGAATCCCCTAGCAGTCTCACCTACGAGCAGTACTTC
V: TRBV5-1; D: -; size: many; J: TRBJ2-7; CDR3: CASSLGAGTLYEQYF; DNA: TGCGCCAGCAGCTTGGGAGCAGGAACACTCTACGAGCAGTACTTC
V: TRBV5-1; D: TRBD1; size: many; J: TRBJ2-7; CDR3: CASSLLPGQGSYEQYF; DNA: TGCGCCAGCAGCTTACTCCCCGGACAGGGCTCCTACGAGCAGTACTTC
V: TRBV5-1; D: TRBD1; size: many; J: TRBJ2-7; CDR3: CASSSTGFDYEQYF; DNA: TGCGCCAGCAGCTCGACAGGGTTCGACTACGAGCAGTACTTC
V: TRBV18; D: -; size: many; J: TRBJ2-6; CDR3: CASSLSSGANVLTF; DNA: TGTGCCAGCTCACTTTCCTCTGGGGCCAACGTCCTGACTTTC
V: TRBV11-2; D: -; size: many; J: TRBJ2-1; CDR3: CASSSLGPNEQFF; DNA: TGTGCCAGCAGCTCGCTCGGTCCCAATGAGCAGTTCTTC
V: TRBV5-1; D: -; size: many; J: TRBJ2-5; CDR3: CASREAGGAQYF; DNA: TGCGCCAGCAGAGAGGCCGGAGGGGCCCAGTACTTC
V: TRBV7-8; D: TRBD1; size: many; J: TRBJ1-5; CDR3: CASSLRTGFGQPQHF; DNA: TGTGCCAGCAGCTTGCGGACAGGGTTTGGGCAGCCCCAGCATTTT
V: TRBV7-2; D: -; size: many; J: TRBJ1-6; CDR3: CASRGGNSPLHF; DNA: TGTGCCAGCAGGGGGGGAAATTCACCCCTCCACTTT
V: TRBV7-3; D: -; size: many; J: TRBJ2-3; CDR3: CASSLTVGGSTDTQYF; DNA: TGTGCCAGCAGCTTAACTGTTGGCGGGAGCACAGATACGCAGTATTTT
V: TRBV28; D: -; size: few; J: TRBJ1-1; CDR3: CASSPRRGMNTEAFF; DNA: TGTGCCAGCAGCCCAAGACGGGGCATGAACACTGAAGCTTTCTTT
V: TRBV4-2; D: -; size: many; J: TRBJ1-5; CDR3: CASSQEGGQPQHF; DNA: TGTGCCAGCAGCCAAGAAGGTGGTCAGCCCCAGCATTTT
V: TRBV7-9; D: -; size: many; J: TRBJ2-1; CDR3: CASSPDGNEQFF; DNA: TGTGCCAGCAGCCCGGACGGGAATGAGCAGTTCTTC
V: TRBV6-1; D: -; size: many; J: TRBJ2-3; CDR3: CASTLGRYTDTQYF; DNA: TGTGCCAGCACTCTAGGGCGTTACACAGATACGCAGTATTTT
V: TRBV12-3/TRBV12-4; D: -; size: many; J: TRBJ1-1; CDR3: CASSLGVGVAEAFF; DNA: TGTGCCAGCAGTTTAGGGGTGGGGGTGGCTGAAGCTTTCTTT